The rows below give T cell receptor beta chains drawn from one sample of a study of T cells after yellow fever vaccination. In TCRdb, the 5' RACE reads were re-called with MiXCR into one record per CDR3 protein. The sample lists some 560,000 distinct CDR3 sequences, 15% to 20% occurring once. The source material was PBMCs, sampled 15 days after the yellow fever booster vaccination. All receptors derive from a man under 40 who received the YFV17D yellow fever vaccine. The CDR3 runs from the conserved cysteine through the conserved F or W. A D gene is named only where the DNA matches it firmly. The size entry is marked missing in some rows and otherwise reads once, few, many or a size class.

clone_size d_call j_call v_call cdr3_nt cdr3_aa
few TRBD2 TRBJ2-3 TRBV3-1 TGTGCCAGCAGCCAAGTAAGGCTAGCGGGACTCACAGATACGCAGTATTTT CASSQVRLAGLTDTQYF
. TRBD1 TRBJ2-2 TRBV28 TGTGCCAGCAGTCACGGACAGGGGGCCGGGGAGCTGTTTTTT CASSHGQGAGELFF
few . TRBJ2-7 TRBV15 TGTGCCTCATCACGAGGGAACTACGAGCAGTACTTC CASSRGNYEQYF
many . TRBJ1-1 TRBV20-1 TGCAGTGCTGAGGGACGGCTGAACACTGAAGCTTTCTTT CSAEGRLNTEAFF
few . TRBJ2-2 TRBV7-3 TGTGCCAGCAGCTTGGAGGGGAGGACCAACACCGGGGAGCTGTTTTTT CASSLEGRTNTGELFF
. TRBD2 TRBJ2-2 TRBV20-1 TGCAGTGCTAGAGAGGGACTAGCGGGTACCGGGGAGCTGTTTTTT CSAREGLAGTGELFF
few TRBD2 TRBJ2-2 TRBV11-2 TGTGCCAGCAACCCCCAGTCGGGCTACGGGAGGAGCACCGGGGAGCTGTTTTTT CASNPQSGYGRSTGELFF
few . TRBJ1-5 TRBV2 TGTGCCAGCAGTCGGGACTCCAGTAGCAATCAGCCCCAGCATTTT CASSRDSSSNQPQHF
few . TRBJ1-1 TRBV5-1 TGCGCCAGCAGATCGCGGGGTGTAGACACTGAAGCTTTCTTT CASRSRGVDTEAFF
few TRBD1 TRBJ2-5 TRBV5-1 TGCGCCAGCAGCGAATTACAGGGGCTCAGAGAGACCCAGTACTTC CASSELQGLRETQYF
. . TRBJ2-5 TRBV12-3/TRBV12-4 TGTGCCAGCAGTTCGCTGGTTCAGTCCCAAGAGACCCAGTACTTC CASSSLVQSQETQYF
few . TRBJ1-2 TRBV20-1 TGCAGTGCTAGACCACAGGCCGGGGGCTACACCTTC CSARPQAGGYTF
few . TRBJ2-3 TRBV6-1 TGTGCCAGCATGACCCATAGAGATAGGTCCACAGATACGCAGTATTTT CASMTHRDRSTDTQYF
. TRBD1 TRBJ2-1 TRBV12-3/TRBV12-4 TGTGCCAGCGGACAGGGATCAGACAATGAGCAGTTCTTC CASGQGSDNEQFF
few . TRBJ1-1 TRBV7-6 TGTGCCAGCAGCTCGGGGACTCAGATTTATAACACTGAAGCTTTCTTT CASSSGTQIYNTEAFF
many TRBD2 TRBJ2-2 TRBV4-2 TGTGCCAGCAGCCTGCGACTAGCGGGGGGGAACACCGGGGAGCTGTTTTTT CASSLRLAGGNTGELFF
. . TRBJ2-6 TRBV7-8 TGTGCCAGCAGCTTAGTTGGGGCGGCTGGGGCCAACGTCCTGACTTTC CASSLVGAAGANVLTF
few TRBD1 TRBJ1-1 TRBV2 TGTGCCAGCACCGGACAGGGGCGTACGACTGAAGCTTTCTTT CASTGQGRTTEAFF
few . TRBJ2-7 TRBV20-1 TGCAGTGCTCGGGATGCTCACTACGAGCAGTACTTC CSARDAHYEQYF
. TRBD2 TRBJ2-7 TRBV5-1 TGCGCCAGCAGCGGCGGGACTAGCAGAGCCTACGAGCAGTACTTC CASSGGTSRAYEQYF
. TRBD2 TRBJ2-1 TRBV10-3 TGTGCCATCAGCCAGCGGGACTACAATGAGCAGTTCTTC CAISQRDYNEQFF
. TRBD2 TRBJ2-7 TRBV7-2 TGTGCCAGCAGCCCTGGACTAGCTCTCGGGCAGTACTTC CASSPGLALGQYF
few TRBD1 TRBJ2-2 TRBV12-5 TGTGCTAGCGGGGACAGAAACGGGGAGCTGTTTTTT CASGDRNGELFF
few . TRBJ1-4 TRBV10-3 TGTGCCATCACTGCAGGGCTAAATGAAAAACTGTTTTTT CAITAGLNEKLFF
few TRBD2 TRBJ2-1 TRBV5-6 TGTGCCAGCAGCGTGTTAGCGGGAGGGCATTTGTTGAATGAGCAGTTCTTC CASSVLAGGHLLNEQFF
. TRBD2 TRBJ2-3 TRBV6-1 TGTGCCGCGGGACTAGCCCGCACAGATACGCAGTATTTT CAAGLARTDTQYF
. TRBD1 TRBJ2-7 TRBV9 TGTGCCAGCAGCCCCCAAATGGGACAGGGGGCGAGAGAGCAGTACTTC CASSPQMGQGAREQYF
few . TRBJ1-1 TRBV20-1 TGCAGTGCTAGAGATTCAGGGGTATTGAACACTGAAGCTTTCTTT CSARDSGVLNTEAFF
. TRBD2 TRBJ2-7 TRBV28 TGTGCCACTCTTAGCGGGGGACCCTACGAGCAGTACTTC CATLSGGPYEQYF
. TRBD1 TRBJ2-1 TRBV29-1 TGCAGCGTTGTGGGACAGGCGAGCTCCTACAATGAGCAGTTCTTC CSVVGQASSYNEQFF
. . TRBJ2-7 TRBV27 TGTGCCAGCAGTTTACCTTCCGCTCGCAGGCACACAGACTACGAGCAGTACTTC CASSLPSARRHTDYEQYF
few . TRBJ2-2 TRBV2 TGTGCCAGCAAGGTCGAAGTTCGGCCCGGGGAGCTGTTTTTT CASKVEVRPGELFF
. . TRBJ1-1 TRBV7-2 TGTGCCAGCAGTCCACTCACGGGATGGAGTCAAACTGAAGCTTTCTTT CASSPLTGWSQTEAFF
. . TRBJ1-1 TRBV7-3 TGTGCCAGCAGCTTCGACAGGTATAGCACTGAAGCTTTCTTT CASSFDRYSTEAFF
few . TRBJ2-1 TRBV5-4 TGTGCCAGCAGCTTTCCAGCTAATGAGCAGTTCTTC CASSFPANEQFF
. TRBD2 TRBJ2-1 TRBV5-1 TGCGCCAGCAGCCCGCCCGGGACTAGCGGGAGGGCCATAAATGAGCAGTTCTTC CASSPPGTSGRAINEQFF
few TRBD2 TRBJ2-7 TRBV29-1 TGCAGCGTCAAGGGGGCGGGAGGGCCCTCCGAGCAGTACTTC CSVKGAGGPSEQYF
. TRBD2 TRBJ2-7 TRBV28 TGTGCCAGTTCGGGACTAGCCTACGAGCAGTACTTC CASSGLAYEQYF
. TRBD2 TRBJ2-3 TRBV11-2 TGTGCCAGCAGCTCCCCGGTAGGGACTAGCGGGAGAGGATCAGATACGCAGTATTTT CASSSPVGTSGRGSDTQYF
. . TRBJ2-1 TRBV20-1 TGCAGTGCCGTCTCAGGGCTAAACTACAATGAGCAGTTCTTC CSAVSGLNYNEQFF
. TRBD1 TRBJ2-2 TRBV28 TGTGCCAGCAGCCCGGGGGACAGGGGAAACACCGGGGAGCTGTTTTTT CASSPGDRGNTGELFF
. TRBD2 TRBJ2-5 TRBV15 TGTGCCACCAGCAGCCTTAGACTAGCGGGAAAAGAGACCCAGTACTTC CATSSLRLAGKETQYF
few TRBD2 TRBJ2-3 TRBV7-6 TGTGCCAGCAGCAGACTAGCGGGAGGTACCACAGATACGCAGTATTTT CASSRLAGGTTDTQYF
. . TRBJ1-1 TRBV6-2/TRBV6-3 TGTGCCAGCAGTTACTCGGAAACCTCAGGGGACACTGAAGCTTTCTTT CASSYSETSGDTEAFF
. . TRBJ2-5 TRBV10-3 TGTGCCATCAGTGTTTCACGGGGGGCAGGAGAGACCCAGTACTTC CAISVSRGAGETQYF
few . TRBJ2-7 TRBV2 TGTGCCAGCAGTGAAGAGACAGGCCCTCACTACGAGCAGTACTTC CASSEETGPHYEQYF
few . TRBJ2-4 TRBV27 TGTGCCAGCAGTTTACTTGGTAGGGATGCCAAAAACATTCAGTACTTC CASSLLGRDAKNIQYF
few TRBD2 TRBJ2-1 TRBV7-6 TGTGCCAGCAGCCTCACGACTAGCGGGATGAATGAGCAGTTCTTC CASSLTTSGMNEQFF
few . TRBJ2-7 TRBV4-1 TGCGCCAGCAGCCAAGACAGGAGCGGTTCCTACGAGCAGTACTTC CASSQDRSGSYEQYF
. . TRBJ1-1 TRBV5-1 TGCGCCAGCAGCTTAGTACAGGAACGCATCAAACGGACCCCGAAAGCTTTCTTT CASSLVQERIKRTPKAFF
few . TRBJ1-1 TRBV10-3 TGTGCCATCAGTGAAGACCTTGGGCTGGGGGCGGACACTGAAGCTTTCTTT CAISEDLGLGADTEAFF
once TRBD1 TRBJ1-6 TRBV6-1 TGTGCCAGCAGAAGGGGTACAGGGGACTATAATTCACCCCTCCACTTT CASRRGTGDYNSPLHF
. . TRBJ2-4 TRBV28 TGTGCCAGCAGCCCCGGGAACGCCAAAAACATTCAGTACTTC CASSPGNAKNIQYF
few . TRBJ1-5 TRBV12-5 TGTGCTAGTGGTTCCGAGGGGCAGCCCCAGCATTTT CASGSEGQPQHF